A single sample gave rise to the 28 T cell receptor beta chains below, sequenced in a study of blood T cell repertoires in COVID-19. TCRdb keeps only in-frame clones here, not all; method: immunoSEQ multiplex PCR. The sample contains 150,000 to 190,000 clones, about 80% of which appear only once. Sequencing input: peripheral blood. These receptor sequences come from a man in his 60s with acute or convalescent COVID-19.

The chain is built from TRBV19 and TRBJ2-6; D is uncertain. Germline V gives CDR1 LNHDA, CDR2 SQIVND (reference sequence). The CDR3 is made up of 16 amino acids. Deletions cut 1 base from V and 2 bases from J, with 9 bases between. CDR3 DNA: TGTGCCAGTAGTATAGGGGCATCCCCTGGGGCCAACGTCCTGACTTTC. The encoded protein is CASSIGASPGANVLTF.

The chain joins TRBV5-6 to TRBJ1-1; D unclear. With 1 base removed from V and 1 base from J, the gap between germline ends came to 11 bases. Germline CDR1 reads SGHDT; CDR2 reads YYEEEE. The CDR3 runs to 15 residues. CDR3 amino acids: CASSLPNRPNTEAFF. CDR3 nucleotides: TGTGCCAGCAGCTTGCCCAACAGACCGAACACTGAAGCTTTCTTT.

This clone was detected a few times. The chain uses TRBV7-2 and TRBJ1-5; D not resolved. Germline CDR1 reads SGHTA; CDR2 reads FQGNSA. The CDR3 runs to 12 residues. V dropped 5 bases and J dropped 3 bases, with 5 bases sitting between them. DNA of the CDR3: TGTGCCAGCAGCCCGTTCAATCAGCCCCAGCATTTT. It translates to CASSPFNQPQHF. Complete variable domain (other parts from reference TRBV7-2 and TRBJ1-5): GAGVSQSPSNKVTEKGKDVELRCDPISGHTALYWYRQSLGQGLEFLIYFQGNSAPDKSGLPSDRFSAERTGGSVSTLTIQRTQQEDSAVYLCASSPFNQPQHFGDGTRLSIL.

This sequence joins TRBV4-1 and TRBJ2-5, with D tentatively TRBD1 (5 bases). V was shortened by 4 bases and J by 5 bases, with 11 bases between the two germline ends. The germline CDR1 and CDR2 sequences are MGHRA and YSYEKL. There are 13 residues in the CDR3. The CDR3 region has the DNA TGCGCCAGCAGCCTATACAAGGGGGAGACCCAGTACTTC. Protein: CASSLYKGETQYF.

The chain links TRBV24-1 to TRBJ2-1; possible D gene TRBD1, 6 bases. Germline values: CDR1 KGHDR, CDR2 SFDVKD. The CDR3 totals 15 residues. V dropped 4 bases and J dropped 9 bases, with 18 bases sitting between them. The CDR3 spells CATSDPVEGDGEQFF. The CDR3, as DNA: TGTGCCACCAGTGACCCGGTAGAGGGGGACGGTGAGCAGTTCTTC.

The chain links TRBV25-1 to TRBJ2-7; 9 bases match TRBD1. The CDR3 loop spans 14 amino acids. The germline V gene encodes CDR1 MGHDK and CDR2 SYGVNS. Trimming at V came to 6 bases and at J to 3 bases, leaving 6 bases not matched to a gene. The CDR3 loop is CASRGTGSFYEQYF. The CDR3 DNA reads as TGTGCCAGCAGGGGGACAGGGAGCTTCTACGAGCAGTACTTC.

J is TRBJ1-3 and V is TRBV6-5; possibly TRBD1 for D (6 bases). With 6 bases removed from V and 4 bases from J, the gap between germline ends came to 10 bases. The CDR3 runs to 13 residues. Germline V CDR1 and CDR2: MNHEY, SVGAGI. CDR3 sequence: CASRDSAGNTIYF. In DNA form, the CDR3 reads TGTGCCAGCAGGGACAGTGCGGGAAACACCATATATTTT.

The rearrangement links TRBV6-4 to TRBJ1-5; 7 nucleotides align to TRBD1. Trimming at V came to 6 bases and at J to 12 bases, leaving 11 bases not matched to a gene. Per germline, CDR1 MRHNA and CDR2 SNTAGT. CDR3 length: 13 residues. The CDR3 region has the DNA TGTGCCAGCAGCGAGGACAGGTTCAGTCTCCAGCATTTT. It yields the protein CASSEDRFSLQHF.

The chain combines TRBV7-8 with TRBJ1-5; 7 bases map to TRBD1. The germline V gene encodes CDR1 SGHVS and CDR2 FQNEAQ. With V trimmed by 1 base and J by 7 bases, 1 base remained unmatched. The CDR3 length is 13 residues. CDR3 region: CASSLDRGQPQHF. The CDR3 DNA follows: TGTGCCAGCAGCTTAGACAGGGGCCAGCCCCAGCATTTT.

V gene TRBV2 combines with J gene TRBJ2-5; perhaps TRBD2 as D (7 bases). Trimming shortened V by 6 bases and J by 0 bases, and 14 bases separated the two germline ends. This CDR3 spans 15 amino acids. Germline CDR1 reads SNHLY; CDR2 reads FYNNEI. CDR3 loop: CASRWGRGNQETQYF. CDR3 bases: TGTGCCAGCAGATGGGGGCGGGGGAACCAAGAGACCCAGTACTTC.

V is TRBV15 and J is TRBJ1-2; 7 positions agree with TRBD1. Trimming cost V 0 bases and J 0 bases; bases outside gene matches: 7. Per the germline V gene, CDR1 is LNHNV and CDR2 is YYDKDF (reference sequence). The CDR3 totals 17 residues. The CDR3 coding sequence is TGTGCCACCAGCAGAGATGGGACAGCCGGTTCTAACTATGGCTACACCTTC. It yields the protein CATSRDGTAGSNYGYTF.

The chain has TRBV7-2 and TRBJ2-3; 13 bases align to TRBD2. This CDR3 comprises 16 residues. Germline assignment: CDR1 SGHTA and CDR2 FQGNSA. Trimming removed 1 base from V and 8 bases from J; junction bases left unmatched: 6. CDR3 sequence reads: CASSLGLAGGQGTQYF. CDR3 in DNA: TGTGCCAGCAGCTTAGGACTAGCGGGGGGCCAGGGTACGCAGTATTTT.

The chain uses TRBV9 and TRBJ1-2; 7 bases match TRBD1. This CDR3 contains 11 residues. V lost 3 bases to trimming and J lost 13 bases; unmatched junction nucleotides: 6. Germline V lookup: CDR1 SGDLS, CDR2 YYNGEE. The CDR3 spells CASSAGQDSTF. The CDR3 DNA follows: TGTGCCAGCAGCGCCGGACAGGACAGCACCTTC.

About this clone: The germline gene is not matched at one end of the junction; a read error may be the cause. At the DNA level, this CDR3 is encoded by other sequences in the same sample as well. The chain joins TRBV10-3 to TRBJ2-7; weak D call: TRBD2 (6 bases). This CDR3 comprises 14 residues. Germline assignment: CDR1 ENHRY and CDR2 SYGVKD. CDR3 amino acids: CAISESGLSGEQYF. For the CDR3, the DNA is TGTGCCATCAGTGAGTCGGGACTCTCCGGGGAGCAGTACTTT.

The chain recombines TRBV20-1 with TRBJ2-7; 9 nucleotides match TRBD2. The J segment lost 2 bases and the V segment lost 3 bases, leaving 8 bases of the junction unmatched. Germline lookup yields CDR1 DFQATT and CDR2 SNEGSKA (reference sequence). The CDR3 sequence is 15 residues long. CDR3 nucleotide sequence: TGCAGTGCTAGTAACCTAGCGGGACGAACCTACGAGCAGTACTTC. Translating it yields CSASNLAGRTYEQYF.

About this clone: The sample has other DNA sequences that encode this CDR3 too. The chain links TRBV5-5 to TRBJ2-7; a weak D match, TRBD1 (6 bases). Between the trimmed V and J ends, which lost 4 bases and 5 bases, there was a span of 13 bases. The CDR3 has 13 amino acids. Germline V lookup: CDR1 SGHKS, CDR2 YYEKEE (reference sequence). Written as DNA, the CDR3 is TGTGCCAGCAGCCTGGGGGCAGGGAACGAGCAGTACTTC. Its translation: CASSLGAGNEQYF.

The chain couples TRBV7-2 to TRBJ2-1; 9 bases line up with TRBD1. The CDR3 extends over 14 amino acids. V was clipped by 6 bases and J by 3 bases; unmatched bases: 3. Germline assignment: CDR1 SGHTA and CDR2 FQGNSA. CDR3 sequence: CASRGQGNYNEQFF. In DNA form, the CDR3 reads TGTGCCAGCAGGGGACAGGGAAACTACAATGAGCAGTTCTTC.

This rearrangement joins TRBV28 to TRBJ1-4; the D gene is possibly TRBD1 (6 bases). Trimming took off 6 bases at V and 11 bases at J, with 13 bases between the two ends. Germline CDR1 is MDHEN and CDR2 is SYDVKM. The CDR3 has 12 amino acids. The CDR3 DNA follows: TGTGCCAGCAGCGGGTCCGACAGGAAACTGTTTTTT. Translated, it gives CASSGSDRKLFF.

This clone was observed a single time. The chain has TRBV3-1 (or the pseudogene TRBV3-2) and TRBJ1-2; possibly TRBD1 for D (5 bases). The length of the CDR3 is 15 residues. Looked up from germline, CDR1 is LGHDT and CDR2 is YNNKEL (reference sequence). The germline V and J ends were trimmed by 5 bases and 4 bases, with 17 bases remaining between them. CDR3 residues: CASSSSGGSIYGYTF. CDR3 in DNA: TGTGCCAGCAGCTCGTCGGGGGGGTCCATCTATGGCTACACCTTC.

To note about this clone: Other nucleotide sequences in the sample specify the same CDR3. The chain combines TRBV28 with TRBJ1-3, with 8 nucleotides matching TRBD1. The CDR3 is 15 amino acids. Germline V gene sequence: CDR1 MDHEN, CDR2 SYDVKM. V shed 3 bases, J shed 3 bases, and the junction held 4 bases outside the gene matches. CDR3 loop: CASSFDRGYGNTIYF. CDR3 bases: TGTGCCAGCAGTTTCGACAGGGGATATGGAAACACCATATATTTT.

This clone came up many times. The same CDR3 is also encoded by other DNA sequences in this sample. CDR3 loop: CSVEVTGGDTQYF. CDR3 bases: TGCAGCGTTGAAGTGACAGGGGGAGATACGCAGTATTTT. The chain has TRBV29-1 and TRBJ2-3; TRBD1 matches 9 bases. From germline, CDR1 is SQVTM and CDR2 ANQGSEA. The V gene end was trimmed by 1 base and the J gene end by 5 bases; junction bases not matched to a gene: 1. This CDR3 is built from 13 residues.

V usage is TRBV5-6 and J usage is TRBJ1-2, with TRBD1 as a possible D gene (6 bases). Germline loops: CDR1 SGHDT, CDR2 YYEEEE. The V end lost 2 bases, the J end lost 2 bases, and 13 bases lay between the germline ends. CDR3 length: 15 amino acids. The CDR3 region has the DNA TGTGCCAGCAGCTTCCCTGGGACACAAAACTATGGCTACACCTTC. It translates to CASSFPGTQNYGYTF.

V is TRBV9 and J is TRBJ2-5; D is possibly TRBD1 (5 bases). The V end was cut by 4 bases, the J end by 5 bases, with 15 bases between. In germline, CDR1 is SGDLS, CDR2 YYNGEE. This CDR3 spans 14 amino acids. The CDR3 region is CASSSGSAGETQYF. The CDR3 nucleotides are TGTGCCAGCAGCTCCGGCTCTGCAGGGGAGACCCAGTACTTC.

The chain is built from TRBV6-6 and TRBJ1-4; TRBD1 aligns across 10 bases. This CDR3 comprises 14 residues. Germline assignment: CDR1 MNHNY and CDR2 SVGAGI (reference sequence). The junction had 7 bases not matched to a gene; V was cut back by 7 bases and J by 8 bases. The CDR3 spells CASTRQGAAEKLFF. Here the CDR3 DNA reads TGTGCCAGCACAAGACAGGGGGCAGCGGAAAAACTGTTTTTT.

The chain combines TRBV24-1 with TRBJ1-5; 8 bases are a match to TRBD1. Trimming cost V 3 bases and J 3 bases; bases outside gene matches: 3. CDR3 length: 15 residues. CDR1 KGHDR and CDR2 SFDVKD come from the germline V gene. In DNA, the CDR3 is TGTGCCACCAGTGATGCAGGGGGCGTCAATCAGCCCCAGCATTTT. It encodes CATSDAGGVNQPQHF.

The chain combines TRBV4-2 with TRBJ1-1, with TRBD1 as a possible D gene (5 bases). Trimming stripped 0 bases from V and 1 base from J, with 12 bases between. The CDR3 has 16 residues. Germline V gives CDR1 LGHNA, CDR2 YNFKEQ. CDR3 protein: CASSQEVWQGNTEAFF. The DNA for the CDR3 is TGTGCCAGCAGCCAAGAAGTTTGGCAGGGGAACACTGAAGCTTTCTTT.

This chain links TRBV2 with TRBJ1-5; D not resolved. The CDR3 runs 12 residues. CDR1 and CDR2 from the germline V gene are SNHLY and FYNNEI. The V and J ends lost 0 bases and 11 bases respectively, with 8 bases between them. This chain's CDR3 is CASSEARRAQHF. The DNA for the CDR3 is TGTGCCAGCAGTGAAGCCCGGCGGGCCCAGCATTTT.

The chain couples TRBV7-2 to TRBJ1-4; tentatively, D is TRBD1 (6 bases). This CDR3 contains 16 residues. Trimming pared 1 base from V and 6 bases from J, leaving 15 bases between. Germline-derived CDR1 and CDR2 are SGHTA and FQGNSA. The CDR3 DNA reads TGTGCCAGCAGCTTAGGGTACAGGGTAGATTATGAAAAACTGTTTTTT. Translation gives CASSLGYRVDYEKLFF. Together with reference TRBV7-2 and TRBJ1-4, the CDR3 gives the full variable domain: GAGVSQSPSNKVTEKGKDVELRCDPISGHTALYWYRQSLGQGLEFLIYFQGNSAPDKSGLPSDRFSAERTGGSVSTLTIQRTQQEDSAVYLCASSLGYRVDYEKLFFGSGTQLSVL.